The following is a T cell receptor beta chain sequence with its context. Antigen unknown. This entry comes from a study of T cell responses to AZD1222 COVID-19 vaccine. Measured with immunoSEQ multiplex PCR; TCRdb has only the in-frame clones, and not every one. Of 75,000 to 90,000 clones listed, 92% are singletons. Trimming at V came to 4 bases and at J to 11 bases, leaving 9 bases not matched to a gene. The CDR3 has 14 amino acids. CDR1 MGHRA and CDR2 YSYEKL come from the germline V gene. Study-wide results and caveats: There were vaccine-associated CD4 TCRs across spike, dominant at 160-218 and 743-854. Reports say nearly half of spike-specific TCRs go after unmutated variant regions.

The specimen was peripheral blood, collected 28 days after the second AZD1222 dose. This chain joins TRBV4-1 and TRBJ1-4; TRBD1 matches 8 bases. The TCR comes from an adult who received the AZD1222 COVID-19 vaccine. DNA of the CDR3: TGCGCCAGCAGCCGGACCGGGACAGGCGGTAAACTGTTTTTT. Translated: CASSRTGTGGKLFF.